This T cell receptor (beta chain) emerged from a study of CD8+ T cells in alopecia areata. Study observations and caveats: How baseline CD8+ expansion relates to response remains uncertain (there was one nonresponder).

Comment on this clone: Its specificity is unknown.

The treatment is: oral pan-JAK inhibitor, 5-10 mg twice daily. The CDR3 loop spans 16 amino acids. V shed 3 bases and J 5 bases; nucleotides not matched to a gene: 9. CDR1 and CDR2 (germline): LGHNA, YSLEER. Sequencing used cDNA as its template, made by extracting RNA and reverse transcribing it. Profiling relied on immunoSEQ multiplex PCR, and the TCRdb table lists in-frame clones only, not all of them. The sample lists 210,000 or so clones; under 70% were seen once. The source material was CD4+ T cells sorted from blood, sampled at roughly week 45, from a patient treated with tofacitinib. The V call is TRBV4-3, the J call TRBJ2-5; 10 nucleotides line up with TRBD2. The TCR sequence derives from a human donor with alopecia areata. The DNA for the CDR3 is TGCGCCAGCAGCCAGGAAAGCGGGGGGGCGTGGGAGACCCAGTACTTC. Its translation is CASSQESGGAWETQYF.